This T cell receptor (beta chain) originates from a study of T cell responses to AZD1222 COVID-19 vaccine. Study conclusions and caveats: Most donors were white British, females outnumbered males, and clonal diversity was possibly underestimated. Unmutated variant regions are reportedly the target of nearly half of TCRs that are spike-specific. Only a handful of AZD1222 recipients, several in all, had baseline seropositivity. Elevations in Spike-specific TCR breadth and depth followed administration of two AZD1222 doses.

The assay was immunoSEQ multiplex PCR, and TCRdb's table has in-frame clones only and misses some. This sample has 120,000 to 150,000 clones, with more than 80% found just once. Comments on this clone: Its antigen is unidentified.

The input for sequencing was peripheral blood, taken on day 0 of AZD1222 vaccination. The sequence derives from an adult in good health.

The CDR3 DNA reads TGTGCCAGTAGTATCACGTCCTACAATGAGCAGTTCTTC. It is translated as CASSITSYNEQFF. The V call is TRBV19, the J call TRBJ2-1; no firm D call. CDR1 and CDR2 from the germline V gene are LNHDA and SQIVND (reference sequence). V lost 3 bases to trimming and J lost 1 base, with 4 bases between them. The CDR3 sequence is 13 residues long. Full variable domain (rest looked up from reference TRBV19 and TRBJ2-1): DGGITQSPKYLFRKEGQNVTLSCEQNLNHDAMYWYRQDPGQGLRLIYYSQIVNDFQKGDIAEGYSVSREKKESFPLTVTSAQKNPTAFYLCASSITSYNEQFFGPGTRLTVL.